Listed here are 5 T cell receptor beta chains from one sample, sequenced in a study of cytomegalovirus exposure and HLA in healthy donors. PCR employed 60 Vbeta and 13 Jbeta primers. The repertoire was sequenced with immunoSEQ multiplex PCR; TCRdb's copy has only in-frame clones and lacks some. The data show about 130,000 clones, about 80% seen once. Sequences were obtained from PBMCs. The receptors were gathered from a man aged 35 to 55 in good health and CMV-seronegative.

This sequence joins TRBV5-1 and TRBJ2-3; 8 positions agree with TRBD2. Germline CDR1 is SGHRS and CDR2 is YFSETQ. Trimming cost V 1 base and J 6 bases; bases outside gene matches: 4. This CDR3 spans 14 amino acids. The CDR3 DNA is TGCGCCAGCAGCTTGCAGCGGGGGCCGGATACGCAGTATTTT. This gives the protein CASSLQRGPDTQYF. The full variable domain, rest sourced from reference TRBV5-1 and TRBJ2-3, is KAGVTQTPRYLIKTRGQQVTLSCSPISGHRSVSWYQQTPGQGLQFLFEYFSETQRNKGNFPGRFSGRQFSNSRSEMNVSTLELGDSALYLCASSLQRGPDTQYFGPGTRLTVL.

This clone was picked up one time. V gene TRBV19 combines with J gene TRBJ1-2, with 11 bases aligning to TRBD1. V was clipped by 1 base and J by 8 bases; unmatched bases: 9. This CDR3 is built from 16 residues. Per the germline V gene, CDR1 is LNHDA and CDR2 is SQIVND (reference sequence). CDR3 bases: TGTGCCAGTAGTATAGCCCTTGGACAGGGGGCGTTCGGCTACACCTTC. This codes for CASSIALGQGAFGYTF. Supplemented by reference TRBV19 and TRBJ1-2, the full variable domain reads DGGITQSPKYLFRKEGQNVTLSCEQNLNHDAMYWYRQDPGQGLRLIYYSQIVNDFQKGDIAEGYSVSREKKESFPLTVTSAQKNPTAFYLCASSIALGQGAFGYTFGSGTRLTVV.

The chain links TRBV2 to TRBJ1-3; D unclear. Germline CDR1 reads SNHLY; CDR2 reads FYNNEI. The CDR3 has 13 residues. The ends were cut back, 4 bases at V and 2 bases at J, with 6 bases in the middle. CDR3 DNA: TGTGCCAGCAGTGGGAGTCCTGGAAACACCATATATTTT. Protein sequence: CASSGSPGNTIYF.

The V and J genes are TRBV18 and TRBJ1-1; D unclear. Trimming shortened V by 4 bases and J by 6 bases, and 6 bases separated the two germline ends. The CDR3 is made up of 11 amino acids. In germline, CDR1 is KGHSH, CDR2 LQKENI. CDR3 nucleotide sequence: TGTGCCAGCTCACTAGAGGCTGAAGCTTTCTTT. Its translation is CASSLEAEAFF.

This clone turned up a few times. This sequence joins TRBV7-2 and TRBJ2-7; no clear D gene. The germline gives CDR1 SGHTA, CDR2 FQGNSA. Trimming took off 0 bases at V and 2 bases at J, with 5 bases between the two ends. This CDR3 is 13 amino acids long. The CDR3 bases are TGTGCCAGCAGCTTAGCGAGGACCTACGAGCAGTACTTC. Its translation: CASSLARTYEQYF.